Each of the 19 T cell receptor beta chains below was sequenced from the same sample in a study of multiple sclerosis patients with progressive multifocal leukoencephalopathy. Sample time point: time of PML onset. Sequencing was performed with immunoSEQ multiplex PCR; in TCRdb, only in-frame clones are kept and a portion is missing. The data show tens of thousands of clones, with around 83% seen just once and 9.5% to 15% held by the top ten. The specimen was PBMCs, collected from a patient treated with natalizumab. These receptors all stem from a woman aged 25 to 39 with progressive multifocal leukoencephalopathy.

In its sample, this clone was seen once. DNA of the CDR3: TGTGCCAGCAGTGATAGCGGGGGAGTCGAGACCCAGTACTTC. Translating gives CASSDSGGVETQYF. This chain connects TRBV6-1 to TRBJ2-5; 9 nucleotides match TRBD2. J was trimmed by 5 bases and V by 3 bases; bases with no gene match: 4. In germline, CDR1 is MNHNS, CDR2 SASEGT. This CDR3 contains 14 residues.

The V call is TRBV11-2, the J call TRBJ1-2, with D maybe TRBD1 (6 bases). This CDR3 has 14 residues. V dropped 2 bases and J dropped 2 bases, with 9 bases sitting between them. The germline CDR1 and CDR2 sequences are SGHAT and FQNNGV. CDR3 sequence: CASSLITGNYGYTF. Written as DNA, the CDR3 is TGTGCCAGCAGCTTAATAACAGGGAACTATGGCTACACCTTC.

This clone has just one count. The V gene is TRBV6-1, the J gene TRBJ1-2, with 7 bases matching TRBD1. Per germline, CDR1 MNHNS and CDR2 SASEGT. The trim removed 7 bases at V and 3 bases at J, leaving 11 bases unmatched. This CDR3 is built from 15 residues. CDR3 region: CASTEGAGGDYGYTF. The DNA of the CDR3 is TGTGCCAGCACCGAGGGTGCAGGGGGTGACTATGGCTACACCTTC.

This clone occurred a few times. The J gene is TRBJ1-3, the V gene TRBV2; D is perhaps TRBD1 (5 bases). This CDR3 is 14 amino acids long. V was pared by 2 bases and J by 0 bases, with 5 bases between. Looked up from germline, CDR1 is SNHLY and CDR2 is FYNNEI. The CDR3 sequence is CASSERGSGNTIYF. In DNA, the CDR3 is TGTGCCAGCAGTGAAAGGGGCTCTGGAAACACCATATATTTT.

The chain combines TRBV10-3 with TRBJ2-5; TRBD1 matches at 7 bases. With 2 bases clipped from V and 1 base from J, the junction kept 1 base outside the gene matches. The CDR3 runs 14 residues. The germline CDR1 and CDR2 sequences are ENHRY and SYGVKD. CDR3 DNA: TGTGCCATCAGTGAGGGGACAGTCCAAGAGACCCAGTACTTC. Translated, it gives CAISEGTVQETQYF.

The rearrangement uses TRBV5-1 and TRBJ1-2; D not certain. The CDR3 has 15 residues. V gave up 0 bases and J gave up 0 bases, with 9 bases separating them. Germline V gene data show CDR1 as SGHRS and CDR2 as YFSETQ. In DNA form, the CDR3 reads TGCGCCAGCAGCTTGGGGGGTGTCGCTAACTATGGCTACACCTTC. Encoded protein: CASSLGGVANYGYTF.

This clone was observed a few times. The rearrangement joins TRBV7-9 to TRBJ2-7; D ambiguous. CDR1 SEHNR and CDR2 FQNEAQ come from the germline V gene (reference sequence). V gave up 4 bases and J gave up 6 bases, with 10 bases separating them. This CDR3 comprises 12 residues. The DNA for the CDR3 is TGTGCCAGCAGCTATCGGACCGTCGAGCAGTACTTC. This codes for CASSYRTVEQYF. Full variable domain (outside the CDR3, taken from reference TRBV7-9 and TRBJ2-7): DTGVSQNPRHKITKRGQNVTFRCDPISEHNRLYWYRQTLGQGPEFLTYFQNEAQLEKSRLLSDRFSAERPKGSFSTLEIQRTEQGDSAMYLCASSYRTVEQYFGPGTRLTVT.

The genes are TRBV11-3 and TRBJ2-1; 8 bases align to TRBD2. This CDR3 has 14 residues. The V gene's germline CDR1 is SGHNT and CDR2 YENEEA. Trimming took 5 bases from V and 7 from J; bases not matched to a gene: 7. CDR3 loop: CASSPGRGGNEQFF. In nucleotides, the CDR3 is TGTGCCAGCAGCCCCGGGAGGGGGGGTAATGAGCAGTTCTTC.

The V gene is TRBV11-2, the J gene TRBJ1-1, with no clear D. The CDR3 loop spans 13 amino acids. Trimming cost V 3 bases and J 1 base, with 6 bases left between them. Looked up from germline, CDR1 is SGHAT and CDR2 is FQNNGV. Here the CDR3 DNA reads TGTGCCAGCAGCTTTCAAACGAACACTGAAGCTTTCTTT. Translated: CASSFQTNTEAFF.

The gene calls are TRBV18 and TRBJ2-7, with 7 positions matching TRBD2. V was pared by 1 base and J by 6 bases, with 12 bases of the junction left unmatched. In germline, CDR1 is KGHSH, CDR2 LQKENI. This CDR3 is 16 amino acids long. CDR3: CASSPLSGLGSVEQYF. Written as DNA, the CDR3 is TGTGCCAGCTCACCACTCTCTGGACTAGGGTCCGTCGAGCAGTACTTC.

The chain uses TRBV30 and TRBJ1-2; no clear D. The CDR3 covers 16 residues. Trimming cost V 1 base and J 3 bases, with 18 bases left between them. Looked up from germline, CDR1 is GTSNPN and CDR2 is SVGIG (reference sequence). The CDR3 loop reads CAWSGFPAAAYYGYTF. CDR3 nucleotides: TGTGCCTGGAGTGGATTCCCGGCCGCGGCCTACTATGGCTACACCTTC.

The gene calls are TRBV7-8 and TRBJ2-2; 7 bases agree with TRBD1. CDR1 SGHVS and CDR2 FQNEAQ come from the germline V gene. V was pared by 5 bases and J by 7 bases, with 7 bases of the junction left unmatched. The CDR3 runs to 14 residues. CDR3 DNA: TGTGCCAGCAGCCGTACAGGGGCCAGCGGGGAGCTGTTTTTT. It specifies CASSRTGASGELFF.

The genes are TRBV7-2 and TRBJ1-5; the D is unclear. V lost 1 base and J lost 5, with 6 bases in between. Germline lookup yields CDR1 SGHTA and CDR2 FQGNSA. This CDR3 is 13 amino acids long. The DNA for the CDR3 is TGTGCCAGCAGCTTAGTGCGGCATCAGCCCCAGCATTTT. Its translation: CASSLVRHQPQHF.

Only a few counts were recorded for this clone. CDR3 residues: CASSLTDPLGDTQYF. CDR3 nucleotide sequence: TGTGCCAGCAGTTTAACTGACCCCCTGGGGGATACGCAGTATTTT. The rearrangement links TRBV28 to TRBJ2-3; D remains ambiguous. V was trimmed by 2 bases and J by 6 bases, leaving 15 bases between them. Germline V gene lookup returns CDR1 MDHEN and CDR2 SYDVKM. CDR3 size: 15 residues.

The chain uses TRBV28 and TRBJ2-6; no clear D gene. CDR1 MDHEN and CDR2 SYDVKM come from the germline V gene. The germline V and J ends were trimmed by 6 bases and 4 bases, with 16 bases remaining between them. This CDR3 comprises 16 residues. This chain's CDR3 is CASRARAGLGANVLTF. CDR3 nucleotides: TGTGCCAGCAGGGCCCGAGCAGGTCTGGGGGCCAACGTCCTGACTTTC.

Only a few counts were recorded for this clone. Different DNA sequences within this sample yield the same CDR3. The genes are TRBV7-6 and TRBJ2-7, with D unresolved. Germline CDR1 SGHVS, CDR2 FNYEAQ. CDR3 length equals 13 residues. V lost 1 base and J 3 bases, leaving 7 bases between the germline ends. CDR3: CASSLGPNYEQYF. For the CDR3, the DNA is TGTGCCAGCAGCTTAGGACCCAACTACGAGCAGTACTTC.

Details on this clone: One junction end does not reproduce the germline sequence, and a read error may be involved. This same CDR3 is encoded by further DNA sequences in the sample. The chain has TRBV7-2 and TRBJ1-1, with unresolved D. This CDR3 is built from 14 residues. Germline CDR1 is SGHTA and CDR2 is FQGNSA. In nucleotides, the CDR3 is TGCGCCAGCAGCTTACGGGGATTGAACACTGAAGCTTTCTTT. Residues: CASSLRGLNTEAFF.

The chain is built from TRBV6-4 and TRBJ2-6, with D perhaps TRBD1 (6 bases). The CDR3 runs to 16 residues. Germline V CDR1 and CDR2: MRHNA, SNTAGT. Trimming stripped 0 bases from V and 4 bases from J, with 10 bases between. The CDR3 protein is CASSDSTGNGANVLTF. CDR3 nucleotide sequence: TGTGCCAGCAGTGACTCAACAGGGAACGGGGCCAACGTCCTGACTTTC.

The chain has TRBV27 and TRBJ1-2; unclear D gene. Germline CDR1 reads MNHEY; CDR2 reads SMNVEV (reference sequence). The germline V and J ends were trimmed by 6 bases and 2 bases, with 4 bases remaining between them. The CDR3 totals 11 residues. The CDR3 here is CASRSNYGYTF. DNA for the CDR3: TGTGCCAGCAGGTCAAACTATGGCTACACCTTC.